This T cell receptor beta chain came from a study of T cells in Graves' hyperthyroidism and ophthalmopathy. General study results and limits: For ophthalmopathy, model prediction preceded onset by a median around 7 months.

The V and J ends lost 1 base and 0 bases respectively, with 7 bases between them. Germline lookup yields CDR1 DFQATT and CDR2 SNEGSKA (reference sequence). There are 13 residues in the CDR3. It was RNA transcripts that yielded the amplified TCR beta CDR3 regions. The HTBI primer set served for first-round RT-PCR of the TCR CDR3. TCRdb reanalysed the multiplex PCR reads using MiXCR and keeps one entry per CDR3 protein. The repertoire holds around 520,000 distinct CDR3 sequences, 14% seen once, with less than 20% in the top ten. This clonotype was observed a handful of times. Its specificity is not known.

The rearrangement joins TRBV20-1 to TRBJ2-7; D call uncertain. Sequencing was performed on blood. The source of this sequence is a woman between 18 and 29 years old with Graves' hyperthyroidism. The CDR3 spells CSARGEGSYEQYV. The CDR3 nucleotides are TGCAGTGCTAGAGGGGAAGGCTCCTACGAGCAGTACGTC.